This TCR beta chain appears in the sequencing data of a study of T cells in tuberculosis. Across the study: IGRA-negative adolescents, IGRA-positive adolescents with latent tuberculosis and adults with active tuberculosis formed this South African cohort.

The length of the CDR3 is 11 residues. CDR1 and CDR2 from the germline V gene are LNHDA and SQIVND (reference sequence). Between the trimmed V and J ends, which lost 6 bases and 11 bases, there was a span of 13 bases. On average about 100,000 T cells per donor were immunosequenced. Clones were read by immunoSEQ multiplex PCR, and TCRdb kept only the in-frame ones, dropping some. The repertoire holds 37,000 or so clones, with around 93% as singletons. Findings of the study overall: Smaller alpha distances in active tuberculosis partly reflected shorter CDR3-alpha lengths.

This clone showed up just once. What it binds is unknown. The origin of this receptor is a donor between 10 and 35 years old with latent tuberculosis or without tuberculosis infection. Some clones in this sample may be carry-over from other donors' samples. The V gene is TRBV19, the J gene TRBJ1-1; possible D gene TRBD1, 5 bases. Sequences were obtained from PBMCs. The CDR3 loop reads CASSAGGDAFF. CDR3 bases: TGTGCCAGTAGCGCGGGGGGGGACGCTTTCTTT.